The T cell receptor (beta chain) described here comes from a study of Graves' ophthalmopathy and Graves' hyperthyroidism. As the template, RNA transcripts were used to amplify TCR beta CDR3 regions. The first-round RT-PCR employed HTBI primers together with the Qiagen OneStep RT-PCR kit. A multiplex PCR was then performed as the second round. In TCRdb, the multiplex PCR reads were re-called with MiXCR into one record per CDR3 protein. The sample shows more than 300,000 distinct CDR3 sequences, about 16% of them seen only once. Hyperthyroidism qualified as stable when ophthalmopathy did not develop within 18 months of follow-up. Study-level points and caveats: Blood samples also showed most expanded thyroid clonotypes exceeding 0.001 frequency. The model predicted ophthalmopathy progression with 60% to 71% sensitivity and around 72% specificity. Sensitivity of roughly 88% and specificity of around 80% were achieved when a 13-signature model separated ophthalmopathy from stable hyperthyroidism.

This clonotype was seen ten or more times. Its antigen is currently unknown. There are 13 residues in the CDR3. V was trimmed by 4 bases and J by 0 bases, leaving 6 bases between them. CDR1 is LNHDA and CDR2 is SQIVND in the germline V gene (reference sequence). This rearrangement joins TRBV19 to TRBJ1-1, with no clear D. The TCR originated in a woman aged 18-30 years with stable Graves' hyperthyroidism. Sequenced material: peripheral blood. CDR3 loop: CASSTPLNTEAFF. DNA for the CDR3: TGTGCCAGTAGTACGCCGTTGAACACTGAAGCTTTCTTT.